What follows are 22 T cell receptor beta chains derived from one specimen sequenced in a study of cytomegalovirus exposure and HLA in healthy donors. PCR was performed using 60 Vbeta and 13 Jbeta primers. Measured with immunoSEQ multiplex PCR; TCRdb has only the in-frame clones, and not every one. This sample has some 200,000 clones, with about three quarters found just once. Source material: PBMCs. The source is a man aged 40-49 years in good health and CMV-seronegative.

The CDR3: CASTLTGGISEQYF. The DNA for the CDR3 is TGTGCCAGCACCCTAACAGGGGGCATAAGCGAGCAGTACTTC. The chain carries TRBV6-6 and TRBJ2-7, with 9 positions matching TRBD1. V was pared by 7 bases and J by 6 bases, with 10 bases of the junction left unmatched. Germline CDR1 and CDR2: MNHNY and SVGAGI (reference sequence). The CDR3 spans 14 residues.

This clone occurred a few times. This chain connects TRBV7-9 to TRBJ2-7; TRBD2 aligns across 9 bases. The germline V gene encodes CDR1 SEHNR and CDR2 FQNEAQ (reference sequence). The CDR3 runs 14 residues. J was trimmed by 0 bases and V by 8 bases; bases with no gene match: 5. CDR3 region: CASELRGGSYEQYF. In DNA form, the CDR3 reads TGTGCCAGCGAGCTGCGGGGGGGCTCCTACGAGCAGTACTTC. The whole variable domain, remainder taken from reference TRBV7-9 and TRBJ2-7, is DTGVSQNPRHKITKRGQNVTFRCDPISEHNRLYWYRQTLGQGPEFLTYFQNEAQLEKSRLLSDRFSAERPKGSFSTLEIQRTEQGDSAMYLCASELRGGSYEQYFGPGTRLTVT.

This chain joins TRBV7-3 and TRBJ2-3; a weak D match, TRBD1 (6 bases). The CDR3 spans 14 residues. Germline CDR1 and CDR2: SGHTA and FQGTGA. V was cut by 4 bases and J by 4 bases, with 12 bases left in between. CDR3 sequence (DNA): TGTGCCAGCAGCTCCCAGGGGTTTTCAGATACGCAGTATTTT. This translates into CASSSQGFSDTQYF.

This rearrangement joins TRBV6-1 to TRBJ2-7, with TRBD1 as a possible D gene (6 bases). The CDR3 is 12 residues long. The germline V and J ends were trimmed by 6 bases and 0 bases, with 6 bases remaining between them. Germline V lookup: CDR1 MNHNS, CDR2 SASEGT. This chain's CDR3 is CASRDSSYEQYF. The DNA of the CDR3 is TGTGCCAGCAGGGACAGCTCCTACGAGCAGTACTTC.

Here the CDR3 DNA reads TGTGCCAGCAGCGGGGGACTAAGCACAGATACGCAGTATTTT. Translation: CASSGGLSTDTQYF. V gene TRBV5-4 combines with J gene TRBJ2-3; 7 nucleotides match TRBD2. From germline, CDR1 is SGHNT and CDR2 YYREEE (reference sequence). CDR3 length: 14 amino acids. J lost 0 bases, V lost 4 bases, and 2 bases had no gene match.

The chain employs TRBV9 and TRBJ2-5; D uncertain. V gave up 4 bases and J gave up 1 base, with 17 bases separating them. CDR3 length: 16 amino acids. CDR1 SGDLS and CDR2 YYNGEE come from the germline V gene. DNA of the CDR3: TGTGCCAGCAGCCATACCCCGGAGACGACCCAAGAGACCCAGTACTTC. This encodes CASSHTPETTQETQYF.

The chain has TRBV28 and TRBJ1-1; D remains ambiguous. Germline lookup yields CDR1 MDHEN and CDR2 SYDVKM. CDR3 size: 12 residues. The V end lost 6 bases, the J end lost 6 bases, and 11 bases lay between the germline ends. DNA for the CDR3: TGTGCCAGCAGCTCATTAGTGGCTGAAGCTTTCTTT. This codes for CASSSLVAEAFF. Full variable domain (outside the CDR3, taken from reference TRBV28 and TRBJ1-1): DVKVTQSSRYLVKRTGEKVFLECVQDMDHENMFWYRQDPGLGLRLIYFSYDVKMKEKGDIPEGYSVSREKKERFSLILESASTNQTSMYLCASSSLVAEAFFGQGTRLTVV.

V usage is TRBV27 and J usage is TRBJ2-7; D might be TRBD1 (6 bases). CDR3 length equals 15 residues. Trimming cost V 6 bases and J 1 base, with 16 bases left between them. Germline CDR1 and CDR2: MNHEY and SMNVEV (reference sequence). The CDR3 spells CASRAAGTPSYEQYF. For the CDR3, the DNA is TGTGCCAGCAGAGCCGCCGGGACACCATCCTACGAGCAGTACTTC.

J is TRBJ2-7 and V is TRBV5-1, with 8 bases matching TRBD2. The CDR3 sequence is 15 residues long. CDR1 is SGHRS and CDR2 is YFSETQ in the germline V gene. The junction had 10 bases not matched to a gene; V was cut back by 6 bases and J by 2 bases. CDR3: CASTRGGRNAYEQYF. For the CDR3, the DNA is TGCGCCAGCACCCGGGGGGGACGGAACGCCTACGAGCAGTACTTC.

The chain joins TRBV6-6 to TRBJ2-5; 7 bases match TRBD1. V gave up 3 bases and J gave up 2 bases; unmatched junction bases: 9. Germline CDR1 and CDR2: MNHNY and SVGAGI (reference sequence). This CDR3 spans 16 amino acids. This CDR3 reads CASSYKRGLDQETQYF. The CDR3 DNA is TGTGCCAGCAGTTATAAAAGGGGGCTAGATCAAGAGACCCAGTACTTC.

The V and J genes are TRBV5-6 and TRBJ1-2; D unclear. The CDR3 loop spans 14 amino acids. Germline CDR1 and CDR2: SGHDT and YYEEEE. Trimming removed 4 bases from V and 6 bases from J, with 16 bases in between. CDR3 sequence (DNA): TGTGCCAGCAGCCCGCCGGTCATTTCTGATGGCTACACCTTC. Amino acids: CASSPPVISDGYTF.

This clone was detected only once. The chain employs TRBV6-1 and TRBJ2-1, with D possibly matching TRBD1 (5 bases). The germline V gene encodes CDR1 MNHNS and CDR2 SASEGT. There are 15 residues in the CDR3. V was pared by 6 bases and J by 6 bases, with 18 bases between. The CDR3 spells CASRGSGQIFNEQFF. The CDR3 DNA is TGTGCCAGCAGGGGTTCAGGGCAAATTTTCAATGAGCAGTTCTTC.

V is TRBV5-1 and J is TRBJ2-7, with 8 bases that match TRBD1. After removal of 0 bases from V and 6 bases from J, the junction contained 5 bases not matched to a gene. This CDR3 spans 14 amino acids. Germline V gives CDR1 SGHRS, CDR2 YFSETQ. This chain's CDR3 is CASSLAFQGAEQYF. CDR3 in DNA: TGCGCCAGCAGCTTGGCCTTTCAGGGGGCCGAGCAGTACTTC.

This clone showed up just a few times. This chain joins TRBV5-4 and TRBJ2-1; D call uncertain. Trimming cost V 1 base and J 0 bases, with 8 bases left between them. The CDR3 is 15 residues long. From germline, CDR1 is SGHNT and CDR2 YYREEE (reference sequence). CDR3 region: CASSLSRNSYNEQFF. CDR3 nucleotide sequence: TGTGCCAGCAGCTTGAGCCGAAACTCCTACAATGAGCAGTTCTTC. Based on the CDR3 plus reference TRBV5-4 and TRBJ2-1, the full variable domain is ETGVTQSPTHLIKTRGQQVTLRCSSQSGHNTVSWYQQALGQGPQFIFQYYREEENGRGNFPPRFSGLQFPNYSSELNVNALELDDSALYLCASSLSRNSYNEQFFGPGTRLTVL.

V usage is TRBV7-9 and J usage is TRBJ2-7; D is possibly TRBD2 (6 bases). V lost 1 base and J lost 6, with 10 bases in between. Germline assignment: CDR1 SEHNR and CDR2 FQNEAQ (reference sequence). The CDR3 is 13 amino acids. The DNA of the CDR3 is TGTGCCAGCAGCTTAGTAGGAGGGCCCGAGCAGTACTTC. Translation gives CASSLVGGPEQYF.

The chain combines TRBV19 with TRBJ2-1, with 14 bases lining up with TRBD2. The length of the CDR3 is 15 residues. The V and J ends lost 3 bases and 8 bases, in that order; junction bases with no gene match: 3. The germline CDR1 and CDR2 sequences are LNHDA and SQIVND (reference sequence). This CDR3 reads CASSMGTSGGDEQFF. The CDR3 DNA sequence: TGTGCCAGTAGTATGGGGACTAGCGGGGGCGATGAGCAGTTCTTC.

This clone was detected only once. For the CDR3, the DNA is TGCGCCAGCTCCCAACGGAGGGGGCCAGATACGCAGTATTTT. This encodes CASSQRRGPDTQYF. This chain connects TRBV10-2 to TRBJ2-3, with TRBD1 as a possible D gene (7 bases). This CDR3 comprises 14 residues. Trimming pared 8 bases from V and 4 bases from J, leaving 16 bases between. Per germline, CDR1 WSHSY and CDR2 SAAADI.

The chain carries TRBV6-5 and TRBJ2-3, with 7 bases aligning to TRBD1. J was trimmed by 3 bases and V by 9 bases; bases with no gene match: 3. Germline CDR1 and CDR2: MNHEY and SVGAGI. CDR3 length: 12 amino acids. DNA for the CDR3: TGTGCCAGAAGACAGGGAACAGATACGCAGTATTTT. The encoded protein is CARRQGTDTQYF.

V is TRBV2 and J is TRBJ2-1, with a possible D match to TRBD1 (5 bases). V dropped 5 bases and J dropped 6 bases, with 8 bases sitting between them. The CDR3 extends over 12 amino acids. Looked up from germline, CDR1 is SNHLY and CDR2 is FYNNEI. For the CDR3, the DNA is TGTGCCAGCAGTCGACAGTCCAATGAGCAGTTCTTC. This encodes CASSRQSNEQFF.

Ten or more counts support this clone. For the CDR3, the DNA is TGTGCCAGCAGCTCCAGCACCCCATGGGGCAGGGTAGGAAATGAGCAGTTCTTC. Translating gives CASSSSTPWGRVGNEQFF. The gene calls are TRBV7-6 and TRBJ2-1; weak D call: TRBD1 (5 bases). V lost 4 bases, J lost 7 bases, and 26 bases lay in between. The germline V gene encodes CDR1 SGHVS and CDR2 FNYEAQ. The CDR3 sequence is 18 residues long.

The CDR3 reads CASSSPDRANTEAFF. CDR3 DNA: TGTGCCAGCAGTTCCCCGGACAGGGCGAACACTGAAGCTTTCTTT. This chain uses TRBV6-1 with TRBJ1-1, with 8 bases aligning to TRBD1. The CDR3 has 15 residues. V lost 5 bases to trimming and J lost 1 base; unmatched junction nucleotides: 6. Per germline, CDR1 MNHNS and CDR2 SASEGT.

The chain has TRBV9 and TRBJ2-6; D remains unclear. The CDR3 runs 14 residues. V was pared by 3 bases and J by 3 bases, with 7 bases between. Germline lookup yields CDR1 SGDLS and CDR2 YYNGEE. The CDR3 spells CASSALFGANVLTF. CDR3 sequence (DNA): TGTGCCAGCAGCGCCCTGTTTGGGGCCAACGTCCTGACTTTC.